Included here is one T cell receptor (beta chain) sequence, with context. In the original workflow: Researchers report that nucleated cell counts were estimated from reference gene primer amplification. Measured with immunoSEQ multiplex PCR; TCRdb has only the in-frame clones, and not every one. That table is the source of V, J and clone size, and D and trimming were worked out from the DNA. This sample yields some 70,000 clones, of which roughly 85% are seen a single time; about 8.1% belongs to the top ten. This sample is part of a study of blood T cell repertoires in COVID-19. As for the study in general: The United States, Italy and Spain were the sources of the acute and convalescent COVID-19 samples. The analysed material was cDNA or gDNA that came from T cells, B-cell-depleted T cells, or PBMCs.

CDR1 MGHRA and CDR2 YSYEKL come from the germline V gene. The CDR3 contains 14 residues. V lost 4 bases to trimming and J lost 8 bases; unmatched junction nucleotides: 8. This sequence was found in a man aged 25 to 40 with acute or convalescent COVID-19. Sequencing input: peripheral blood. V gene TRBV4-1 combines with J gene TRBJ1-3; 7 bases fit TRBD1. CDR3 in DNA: TGCGCCAGCAGCCCGAACGACAGGGCAGACACCATATATTTT. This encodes CASSPNDRADTIYF.